This T cell receptor beta chain derives from a study of T-cell memory formation after mild COVID-19. The overall study: Largely donor-specific sequence clusters came from a couple of donors.

General study points: The study found balanced CD4/CD8 in clones contracting day 15 to 85 and a CD4+ lean in later expanders. For contracting clones, CD4+ ones sat mainly in CM and EM, CD8+ in EMRA.

Ten or more counts support this clonotype. The antigen is unknown. The germline V gene has CDR1 DFQATT and CDR2 SNEGSKA (reference sequence). The CDR3 loop spans 15 amino acids. Unmatched junction bases numbered 6, after V lost 1 base and J lost 1 base. Constant-segment primers and 5'RACE yielded cDNA libraries for TCR alpha and TCR beta, each carrying sample barcodes and UMIs. TCRdb redid the calling of the 5' RACE reads with MiXCR, one entry per CDR3 protein. The table lists roughly 250,000 distinct CDR3 sequences, approximately 15% of them singletons. The clonotype comes from a man younger than 35 who had mild COVID-19 (a few samples of this study predate the infection). Cell type and time point are not known. Sequencing input: PBMCs or a T cell subset sorted from them (not recorded which). This chain connects TRBV20-1 to TRBJ2-5, with TRBD2 identical over 7 bases. In DNA, the CDR3 is TGCAGTGCTAGAGGCGACCCGGGGGGCCAAGAGACCCAGTACTTC. Its protein is CSARGDPGGQETQYF.